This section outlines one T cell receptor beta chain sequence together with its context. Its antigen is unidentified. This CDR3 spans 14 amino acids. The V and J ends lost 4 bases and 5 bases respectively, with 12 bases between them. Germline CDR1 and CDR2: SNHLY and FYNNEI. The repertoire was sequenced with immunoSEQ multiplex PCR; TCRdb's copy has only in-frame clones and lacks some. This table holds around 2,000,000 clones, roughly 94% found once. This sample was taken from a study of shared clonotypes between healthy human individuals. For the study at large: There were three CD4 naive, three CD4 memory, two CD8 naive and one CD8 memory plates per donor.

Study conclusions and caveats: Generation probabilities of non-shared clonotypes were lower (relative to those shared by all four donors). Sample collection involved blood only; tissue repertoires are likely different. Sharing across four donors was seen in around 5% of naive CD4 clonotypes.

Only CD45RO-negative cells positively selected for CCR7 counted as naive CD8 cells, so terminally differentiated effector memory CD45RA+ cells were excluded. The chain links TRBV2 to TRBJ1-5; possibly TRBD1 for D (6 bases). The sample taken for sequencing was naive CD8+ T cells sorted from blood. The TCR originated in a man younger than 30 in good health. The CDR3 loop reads CASSAGAGDQPQHF. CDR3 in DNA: TGTGCCAGCAGTGCGGGGGCTGGGGATCAGCCCCAGCATTTT. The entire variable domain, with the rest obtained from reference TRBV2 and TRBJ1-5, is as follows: EPEVTQTPSHQVTQMGQEVILRCVPISNHLYFYWYRQILGQKVEFLVSFYNNEISEKSEIFDDQFSVERPDGSNFTLKIRSTKLEDSAMYFCASSAGAGDQPQHFGDGTRLSIL.